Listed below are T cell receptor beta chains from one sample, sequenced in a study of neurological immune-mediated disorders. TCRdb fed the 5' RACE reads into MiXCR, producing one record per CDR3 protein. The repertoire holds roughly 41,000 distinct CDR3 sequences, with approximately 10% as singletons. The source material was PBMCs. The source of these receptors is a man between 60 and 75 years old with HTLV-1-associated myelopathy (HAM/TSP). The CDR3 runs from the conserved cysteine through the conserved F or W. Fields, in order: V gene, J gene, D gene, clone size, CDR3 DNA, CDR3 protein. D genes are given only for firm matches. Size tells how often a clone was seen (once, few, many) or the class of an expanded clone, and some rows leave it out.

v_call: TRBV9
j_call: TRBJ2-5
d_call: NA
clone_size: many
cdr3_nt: TGTGCCAGCAGCGTAGTAGGGGGATTGGAGACCCAGTACTTC
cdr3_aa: CASSVVGGLETQYF

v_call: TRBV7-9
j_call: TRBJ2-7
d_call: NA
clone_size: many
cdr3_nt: TGTGCCAGCAGCTTAGGGTCTGGGGGTCTCTACGAGCAGTACTTC
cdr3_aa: CASSLGSGGLYEQYF

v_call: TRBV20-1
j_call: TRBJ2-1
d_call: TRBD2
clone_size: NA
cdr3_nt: TGCAGGTATGCGCCAGGGACTAGCGGATTAAGTTCCTACAATGAGCAGTTCTTC
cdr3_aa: CRYAPGTSGLSSYNEQFF

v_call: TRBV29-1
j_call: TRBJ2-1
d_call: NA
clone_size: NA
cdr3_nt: TGCAGCGTACCCAGGGGCAGTAACTTCTACAATGAGCAGTTCTTC
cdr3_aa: CSVPRGSNFYNEQFF

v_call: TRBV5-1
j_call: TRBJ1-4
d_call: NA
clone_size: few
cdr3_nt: TGCGCCAGCACCTACAGGGCCGGTGAAAAACTGTTTTTT
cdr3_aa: CASTYRAGEKLFF

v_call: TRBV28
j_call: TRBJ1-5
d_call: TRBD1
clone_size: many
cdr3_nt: TGTGCCAGCAGCTTAGGACAGGGGAGGGCAAATCAGCCCCAGCATTTT
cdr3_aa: CASSLGQGRANQPQHF

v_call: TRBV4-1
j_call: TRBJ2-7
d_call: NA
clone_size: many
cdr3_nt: TGCGCCAGCAGCCAAGAATTCGGGACCTACGAGCAGTACTTC
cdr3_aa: CASSQEFGTYEQYF

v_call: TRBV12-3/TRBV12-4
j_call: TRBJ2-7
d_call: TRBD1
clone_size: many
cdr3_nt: TGTGCCAGCACCCGGGACAGGGGGCACGAGCAGTACTTC
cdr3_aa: CASTRDRGHEQYF

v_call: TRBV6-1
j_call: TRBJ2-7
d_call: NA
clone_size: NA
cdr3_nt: TGTGCCAGCAGTTGGGGACTTTCCGCGTCCTACGAGCAGTACTTC
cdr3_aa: CASSWGLSASYEQYF

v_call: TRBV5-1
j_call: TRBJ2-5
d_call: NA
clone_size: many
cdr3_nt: TGCGCCAGCAGCTTGGAAGGGCCCAAAGAGACCCAGTACTTC
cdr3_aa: CASSLEGPKETQYF